These T cell receptor beta chains were read from a single sample in a study of T cells in Graves' hyperthyroidism and ophthalmopathy. TCRdb independently ran MiXCR on the multiplex PCR reads; one entry per CDR3 protein. Here the sample spans 600,000 to 900,000 distinct CDR3 sequences, about 15% being singletons. Sequencing was carried out using blood. The source is a young man with Graves' hyperthyroidism. Both conserved end residues are trimmed from each CDR3. The order of the fields is clone size, J gene, V gene, D gene, CDR3 protein. The D gene is left open where the match is weak. The listing skips clone size in some rows; elsewhere it reads once, few, many or a size class.

- | TRBJ1-5 | TRBV27 | - | ASSPLQGGQPQH
- | TRBJ2-3 | TRBV6-4 | - | ASRHEEGTDTQY
few | TRBJ2-7 | TRBV28 | - | ASSLDLRGEQY
- | TRBJ2-1 | TRBV3-1 | - | ASSQVPSLSYNEQF
- | TRBJ1-3 | TRBV18 | - | ASTSAGTGNTIY
many | TRBJ1-1 | TRBV12-3/TRBV12-4 | TRBD1 | ASSRDSIMNTEAF
few | TRBJ1-1 | TRBV6-1 | - | ASTRNWEADTEAF
- | TRBJ2-3 | TRBV20-1 | - | SAMDRRQGDTQY
once | TRBJ2-5 | TRBV28 | TRBD2 | ASALGGNQETQY
- | TRBJ1-1 | TRBV7-9 | - | ASSSGRDEAF
few | TRBJ1-4 | TRBV28 | - | ASRRGPRNEKLF
many | TRBJ2-3 | TRBV7-2 | - | ASSSGTAVGTDTQY
many | TRBJ2-7 | TRBV28 | - | ASSLGWVYEQY
- | TRBJ2-7 | TRBV30 | - | AWTDYSRGYGQY
- | TRBJ1-1 | TRBV20-1 | - | SATVQGNTEAF
many | TRBJ2-1 | TRBV7-2 | TRBD2 | ASSWTSYNEQF
many | TRBJ1-1 | TRBV11-3 | - | ASSFGSGRGWTTEAF
many | TRBJ1-2 | TRBV18 | TRBD1 | ASSPDRATYGYT
many | TRBJ2-7 | TRBV28 | TRBD1 | ASSTGGLYEQY
- | TRBJ2-3 | TRBV4-1 | TRBD2 | ASSQEVTSGGADTQY
- | TRBJ2-2 | TRBV19 | TRBD2 | ASSMRAGLAGAGTGELF
many | TRBJ2-3 | TRBV10-3 | - | AISRLGTDTQY